The clone carrying this TCR beta chain showed up many times. Its cognate antigen is unknown. This sample is part of a study of early T cells in non-severe SARS-CoV-2 infection. About the research overall: Sequenced bulk RNA came from whole blood that was unsorted, and chains were unpaired.

The CDR3 has 16 residues. CDR1 and CDR2 (germline): SEHNR, FQNEAQ (reference sequence). V dropped 1 base and J dropped 3 bases, with 10 bases sitting between them. Study-level points and caveats: Anti-spike CD8 responses were favored in VDJdb matching, and private and CD4 specificities were missed.

cDNA molecules, individually, were tagged with unique molecular identifiers. TCRdb itself ran the 5' RACE reads through MiXCR, one entry per CDR3 protein. In the table there are approximately 37,000 distinct CDR3 sequences, roughly 5% of which are singletons. The TCR originated in an adult who was a healthcare worker with PCR-confirmed SARS-CoV-2 infection or an uninfected control (not recorded which). Sample: whole blood. The chain uses TRBV7-9 and TRBJ1-6; a weak D match, TRBD1 (5 bases). The CDR3 region has the DNA TGTGCCAGCAGCTTAGTTGGGGACTTCTATAATTCACCCCTCCACTTT. It specifies CASSLVGDFYNSPLHF. Based on the CDR3 plus reference TRBV7-9 and TRBJ1-6, the full variable domain is DTGVSQNPRHKITKRGQNVTFRCDPISEHNRLYWYRQTLGQGPEFLTYFQNEAQLEKSRLLSDRFSAERPKGSFSTLEIQRTEQGDSAMYLCASSLVGDFYNSPLHFGNGTRLTVT.